The clone carrying this T cell receptor (beta chain) was detected only a few times. The antigen is not known. The CDR3 runs 14 residues. Germline values: CDR1 MDHEN, CDR2 SYDVKM. Trimming pared 6 bases from V and 4 bases from J, leaving 15 bases between. TCRdb's table, derived via immunoSEQ multiplex PCR, lists solely in-frame clones and lacks some. The table records under 2.5 million clones, around 92% of them present only once. This entry comes from a study of shared clonotypes between healthy human individuals. Whole-study context: Researchers assigned three CD4 naive, three CD4 memory, two CD8 naive and one CD8 memory plate to each donor.

Study-wide points: Larger estimated richness was generally recorded for naive subsets relative to memory subsets. Compared with clonotypes that all four donors shared, non-shared clonotypes had lower generation probabilities. Represented diversity, genetic and exposure-history alike, was limited by few donors.

The TCR was taken from a young man in good health. Some clones in this sample may be carry-over from other donors' samples. V is TRBV28 and J is TRBJ1-1; tentatively, D is TRBD1 (6 bases). The sample was naive CD4+ T cells from PBMCs. Subset: CD45RA+ positively selected. CDR3 amino acids: CASSHLTGSTEAFF. The CDR3 nucleotides read TGTGCCAGCAGCCATCTGACAGGATCCACTGAAGCTTTCTTT.